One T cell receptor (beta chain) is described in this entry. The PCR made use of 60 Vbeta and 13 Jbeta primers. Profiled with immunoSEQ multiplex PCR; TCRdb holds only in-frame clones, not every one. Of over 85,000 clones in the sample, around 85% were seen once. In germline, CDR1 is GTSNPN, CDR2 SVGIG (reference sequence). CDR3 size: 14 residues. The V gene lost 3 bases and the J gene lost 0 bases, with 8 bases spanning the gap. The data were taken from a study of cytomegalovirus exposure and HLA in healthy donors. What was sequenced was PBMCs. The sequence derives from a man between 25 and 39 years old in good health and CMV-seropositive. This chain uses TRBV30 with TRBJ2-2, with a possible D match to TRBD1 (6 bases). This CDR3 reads CAWRQGTNTGELFF. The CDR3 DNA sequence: TGTGCCTGGAGACAGGGTACGAACACCGGGGAGCTGTTTTTT.